The following is a TCR beta chain sequence with its context. Its target antigen remains unknown. No quality values exist for individual bases; no much larger clone is one base distant. These data belong to a study of glioma-infiltrating T cells after dendritic cell vaccination (dated by TCRdb to about 2016). Looking at the study overall: A cohort of approximately 15 glioblastoma patients from Phase I and II dendritic cell vaccination trials was included, of whom 9 were newly diagnosed and 6 had recurrent disease. Autologous tumor lysate-pulsed dendritic cell vaccination was administered to the patients between about 2003 and 2013. Tumor-infiltrating lymphocyte content was quantified and tumor and blood repertoires were compared in dendritic cell-vaccinated glioblastoma patients by deep sequencing of TCR beta CDR3 regions. To make the vaccine, monocyte-derived dendritic cells were cultured for 6 to 7 days with IL-4 and GM-CSF and then pulsed overnight with autologous tumor lysate. Each patient got three intradermal injections of the dendritic cell vaccine, spaced at biweekly intervals, in the arm below the axilla. Survival after dendritic cell vaccination was correlated with TCR sequencing metrics, such as TIL content and the overlap between tumor and blood repertoires.

General conclusions and limits of the study: The three-group TCR overlap response model was characterized as speculative, and prospective validation of the model was stated to be required. No direct relationship between TCR clonality and survival was found, suggesting that a diverse polyclonal response may matter. The cohort was small and heterogeneous, few patients had complete blood and tumor sets, and even fewer had initial-recurrent tumor pairs. After dendritic cell vaccination, a higher estimated pretreatment TIL content predicted longer time to progression and overall survival.

The immunoSEQ assay amplified TCRB CDR3 regions from approximately 2 micrograms of genomic DNA, or from all available DNA when less than that amount was available. Multiplex PCR used 60 forward primers for TCR V beta segments and 13 reverse primers for J beta segments. Synthetic control templates were spiked into each sample at limiting dilution to estimate reads per starting template. The Illumina HiSeq System generated 87 bp sequencing reads. The authors processed their data as follows. PCR and sequencing errors were removed by a nearest neighbor algorithm that merged closely related sequences. TCR overlap was defined as the percentage of unique tumor TCR beta sequences that were also present in the same patient's peripheral blood. TCRdb took this table from immuneACCESS and kept in-frame rearrangements with V and J called. Such tables lack part of the clones; where checked against another copy, unresolved V genes explain under half of the gap, and the rest is unexplained. V, J and clone size are those of that table, while D and trimming were read from the DNA. The sample table contains roughly 100,000 clones; only one count was recorded for approximately 87% of them. The biggest ten clones account for around 2.9% of the sample.

Patients were selected for having adequate residual fresh-frozen tumor tissue and more than two years of available survival data. Molecular status otherwise varied across the glioblastoma patients, but none of them carried an isocitrate dehydrogenase mutation. PBMC were collected before vaccination, two weeks after the third vaccination, and at tumor progression when it occurred. The Qiagen DNeasy Blood extraction Kit was used to extract genomic DNA. For CDR1 and CDR2, the germline V gene lists SGHAT and FQNNGV. The junction carries 9 bases between V and J, which are trimmed by 1 base and 5 bases respectively. The CDR3 holds 13 amino acids from the cysteine to the phenylalanine. Only the CDR3 portion is preserved as DNA: 39 bases, with reading frame beginning at the first base.

This receptor was obtained from a human donor with glioblastoma. The sequenced sample was blood, obtained before dendritic cell vaccination. The rearranged segments are TRBV11-2 and TRBJ2-7; the D gene cannot be named for sure. The sequenced DNA is TGTGCCAGCAGCTTAGCCCCACCAGACGAGCAGTACTTC. Translated, it reads CASSLAPPDEQYF.